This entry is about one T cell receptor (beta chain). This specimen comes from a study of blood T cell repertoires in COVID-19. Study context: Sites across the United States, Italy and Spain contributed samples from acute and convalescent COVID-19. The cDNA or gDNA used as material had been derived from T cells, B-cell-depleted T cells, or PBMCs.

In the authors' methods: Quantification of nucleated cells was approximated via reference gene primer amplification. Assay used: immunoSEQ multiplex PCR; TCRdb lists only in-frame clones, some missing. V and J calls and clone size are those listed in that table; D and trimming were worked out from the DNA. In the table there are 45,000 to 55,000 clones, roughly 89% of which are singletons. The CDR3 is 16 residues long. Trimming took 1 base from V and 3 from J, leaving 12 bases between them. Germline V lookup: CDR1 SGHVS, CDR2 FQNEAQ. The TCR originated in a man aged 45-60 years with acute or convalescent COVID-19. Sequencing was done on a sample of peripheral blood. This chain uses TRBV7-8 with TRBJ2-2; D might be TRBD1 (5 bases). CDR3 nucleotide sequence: TGTGCCAGCAGCTTAGGGGGCAGGGCGGACACCGGGGAGCTGTTTTTT. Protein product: CASSLGGRADTGELFF.